The source of this TCR beta chain is a study of regulatory T cells in long-lasting Graves disease. Whole-study context: The criterion for persistent Graves' disease was over 5 years of antithyroid drugs with positive TSH receptor antibodies.

Documented time point: persistent/refractory GD, antithyroid drugs over 5 years with positive TRAb. Extracted PBMC RNA gave rise to the TCR library. In each case, Graves' disease was diagnosed per American Thyroid Association guidelines. Ten or more counts support this clonotype. Its antigen is undetermined. Study-wide points: Among samples with persistent disease, TRBV28, TRBJ1-2 and TRBJ2-5 were favored. Relative to new patients (roughly 1,000), persistent patients exhibited greater sharing of public clonotypes (2,741).

The germline gives CDR1 MNHEY, CDR2 SMNVEV (reference sequence). V lost 0 bases, J lost 1 base, and 13 bases lay in between. This CDR3 spans 16 amino acids. Arm-PCR with iRepertoire HTBI primers amplified the CDR3 regions for these TCR beta libraries. TCRdb redid the calling of the multiplex PCR reads with MiXCR, one entry per CDR3 protein. Altogether over 300,000 distinct CDR3 sequences are present, around a fifth being singletons, with the ten largest covering 25% to 30%. This chain links TRBV27 with TRBJ2-7; tentative D call: TRBD1 (6 bases). Here the sequenced sample was peripheral blood mononuclear cells (PBMCs), taken when the disease was refractory, from a patient treated with antithyroid drugs. The TCR was taken from a female donor with Graves disease. The CDR3 region is CASSLSRGTRSYEQYF. The DNA of the CDR3 is TGTGCCAGCAGTTTATCGAGGGGGACAAGGTCCTACGAGCAGTACTTC.